This T cell receptor beta chain was sequenced during a study of Ad26.COV2.S vaccination and SARS-CoV-2 variants. As for treatment: roughly 20 received Ad26.COV2.S at low or high dose, single or two shots; about 5 received placebo; per-sample allocation not given. Day 63 after the first injection of vaccine or placebo was the sampling time. The donor was a Boston adult aged 18-55 years. Generated by immunoSEQ multiplex PCR, the TCRdb table keeps only in-frame clones and is missing some. Counted here are hundreds of thousands of clones, about 88% occurring once; the ten biggest clones make up about 11%. General observations from the study: TCR breadth and depth analyses may have underestimated total T cell responses. Relative to placebo recipients, vaccine recipients exhibited elevated spike-specific TCR breadth. Substantial breadth in spike-specific CD8+ and CD4+ T cell responses was reportedly seen after vaccination.

Notes on this clone: What it binds is unknown.

Sequenced material: peripheral blood, taken in a trial of Ad26.COV2.S vaccine versus placebo. This TCR was recovered from a person between 18 and 60 years old who received the Ad26.COV2.S COVID-19 vaccine or a placebo.

The CDR3 spells CASSLGRSNTEAFF. The CDR3 DNA sequence: TGTGCCAGCAGCTTAGGTCGCTCGAACACTGAAGCTTTCTTT. V gene TRBV7-2 combines with J gene TRBJ1-1, with D unresolved. The CDR3 consists of 14 residues. The germline V gene encodes CDR1 SGHTA and CDR2 FQGNSA. Trimming took 1 base from V and 1 from J, leaving 7 bases between them.